This TCR beta chain stems from a study of cytomegalovirus exposure and HLA in healthy donors. Overall study: Out of approximately 170 million T cells, an earlier analysis found some 120 million unique TCR beta sequences in total.

Findings and caveats of the study: Some V segments could not be told apart, so they were left out, TRBV6-2 and TRBV6-3 among them. The authors later found TCR association rates varying by HLA locus, with DRB1 most and HLA-C fewest. The study listed approximately 170 cytomegalovirus-associated TCR beta chains.

The PCR was carried out with 60 Vbeta primers and 13 Jbeta primers. Here immunoSEQ multiplex PCR was the method, and the copy in TCRdb shows in-frame clones only, minus some. In the table there are around 150,000 clones, 83% of which are singletons. Concerning this clone itself: The antigen is unknown.

Trimming at V came to 1 base and at J to 4 bases, leaving 6 bases not matched to a gene. CDR1 is LGHNA, CDR2 YNFKEQ, per germline. The CDR3 is made up of 17 amino acids. The material sequenced was PBMCs. The V gene is TRBV4-2, the J gene TRBJ2-1, with 11 bases identical to TRBD2. The sequence derives from a man aged 35 to 55 in good health and CMV-seronegative. The CDR3 loop reads CASSQAGTSGSYNEQFF. The CDR3 DNA sequence: TGTGCCAGCAGCCAAGCAGGGACTAGCGGATCTTACAATGAGCAGTTCTTC.